The 9 T cell receptor beta chains given below trace back to one sample, sequenced in a study of blood T cell repertoires in COVID-19. Clones were sequenced by immunoSEQ multiplex PCR, and TCRdb holds only the in-frame ones, with some missing. Seen here are hundreds of thousands of clones, 85% observed once, and the top ten hold over 1.5%. Sequenced material: PBMCs or T cells enriched from blood (not recorded which). Every receptor here comes from a woman in her 30s who had been exposed to COVID-19.

The chain couples TRBV7-3 to TRBJ2-3; TRBD2 aligns across 10 bases. The germline gives CDR1 SGHTA, CDR2 FQGTGA. The CDR3 length is 15 residues. Trimming at V came to 5 bases and at J to 4 bases, leaving 6 bases not matched to a gene. CDR3 DNA sequence: TGTGCCAGCAGCCGGAGCGGGGGGGCCCCAGATACGCAGTATTTT. This encodes CASSRSGGAPDTQYF.

The J gene is TRBJ2-1, the V gene TRBV5-4, with 14 bases matching TRBD2. The CDR3 is made up of 19 amino acids. Looked up from germline, CDR1 is SGHNT and CDR2 is YYREEE (reference sequence). The V segment lost 4 bases and the J segment 0 bases; nucleotides outside the gene matches: 9. The CDR3 is CASSHGTSGSSSSYNEQFF. CDR3 in DNA: TGTGCCAGCAGCCACGGGACTAGCGGGAGTTCGAGCTCCTACAATGAGCAGTTCTTC.

The sample holds one count of this clone. A read error may account for a junction end that differs from germline. V is TRBV12-5 and J is TRBJ1-2, with no clear D. The germline gives CDR1 LGHNT, CDR2 FRNRAP. CDR3 size: 8 residues. CDR3 nucleotides: TGCCCGGACTATGGCTACACCTTC. Encoded protein: CPDYGYTF.

The rearrangement links TRBV30 to TRBJ2-7; 7 bases are a match to TRBD1. This CDR3 comprises 17 residues. Per germline, CDR1 GTSNPN and CDR2 SVGIG (reference sequence). Unmatched junction bases numbered 17, after V lost 0 bases and J lost 6 bases. The CDR3 reads CAWSVTGFTRTGAEQYF. The CDR3 DNA reads as TGTGCCTGGAGTGTAACGGGTTTCACTCGGACAGGCGCCGAGCAGTACTTC.

Regarding this clone: This CDR3 is also generated by other DNA sequences in the sample. The chain uses TRBV18 and TRBJ1-5; the match to TRBD1 covers 10 bases. CDR1 and CDR2 from the germline V gene are KGHSH and LQKENI. The CDR3 extends over 16 amino acids. V dropped 0 bases and J dropped 1; count of bases not matched to a gene: 0. CDR3 region: CASSPPGQGSNQPQHF. The CDR3 nucleotides read TGTGCCAGCTCACCACCGGGACAGGGGAGCAATCAGCCCCAGCATTTT. Drawing the rest from reference TRBV18 and TRBJ1-5, the complete variable domain is NAGVMQNPRHLVRRRGQEARLRCSPMKGHSHVYWYRQLPEEGLKFMVYLQKENIIDESGMPKERFSAEFPKEGPSILRIQQVVRGDSAAYFCASSPPGQGSNQPQHFGDGTRLSIL.

The chain links TRBV7-3 to TRBJ2-7; possibly TRBD2 for D (5 bases). Germline CDR1 and CDR2: SGHTA and FQGTGA. The CDR3 runs to 15 residues. The V and J ends lost 5 bases and 1 base respectively, with 15 bases between them. The CDR3 here is CASSPGPSGSYEQYF. The CDR3, as DNA: TGTGCCAGCAGCCCTGGTCCCTCGGGGTCCTACGAGCAGTACTTC.

The genes are TRBV28 and TRBJ1-1; 7 nucleotides agree with TRBD1. This CDR3 is built from 14 residues. The V segment lost 3 bases and the J segment 6 bases; nucleotides outside the gene matches: 7. Per germline, CDR1 MDHEN and CDR2 SYDVKM. CDR3 residues: CASSLGQSSAEAFF. In nucleotides, the CDR3 is TGTGCCAGCAGTTTGGGACAGTCGTCCGCTGAAGCTTTCTTT. Based on the CDR3 plus reference TRBV28 and TRBJ1-1, the full variable domain is DVKVTQSSRYLVKRTGEKVFLECVQDMDHENMFWYRQDPGLGLRLIYFSYDVKMKEKGDIPEGYSVSREKKERFSLILESASTNQTSMYLCASSLGQSSAEAFFGQGTRLTVV.

The chain is built from TRBV4-3 and TRBJ2-5; TRBD2 matches at 7 bases. CDR1 and CDR2 from the germline V gene are LGHNA and YSLEER. The CDR3 consists of 15 residues. Trimming cost V 0 bases and J 0 bases; bases outside gene matches: 1. The CDR3 reads CASSQELAHQETQYF. Here the CDR3 DNA reads TGCGCCAGCAGCCAAGAACTAGCGCACCAAGAGACCCAGTACTTC.

This chain joins TRBV5-6 and TRBJ2-7, with TRBD1 matching over 7 bases. The germline CDR1 and CDR2 sequences are SGHDT and YYEEEE. V lost 4 bases, J lost 3 bases, and 13 bases stayed unmatched. The CDR3 runs to 16 residues. The CDR3 region is CASSKTGTDKNYEQYF. The CDR3 DNA sequence: TGTGCCAGCAGCAAAACCGGGACAGATAAGAACTACGAGCAGTACTTC.